Below, 30 T cell receptor beta chains from the same sample are listed, as sequenced in a study of blood T cell repertoires in COVID-19. The assay was immunoSEQ multiplex PCR, and TCRdb's table has in-frame clones only and misses some. The data contain 90,000 to 130,000 clones, approximately 78% of them seen just once; the ten biggest clones take up 7.9%. Sequencing was carried out using peripheral blood. These receptor sequences come from a man in his sixties or seventies with acute or convalescent COVID-19.

The rearrangement links TRBV28 to TRBJ1-6; 11 bases fit TRBD1. The length of the CDR3 is 15 residues. With 5 bases clipped from V and 8 bases from J, the junction kept 5 bases outside the gene matches. Germline V gives CDR1 MDHEN, CDR2 SYDVKM. The CDR3 reads CASSPGTGGDSPLHF. The DNA of the CDR3 is TGTGCCAGCAGTCCCGGGACAGGGGGAGATTCACCCCTCCACTTT.

V usage is TRBV10-2 and J usage is TRBJ2-7; 10 nucleotides agree with TRBD2. CDR3 length: 15 amino acids. Germline values: CDR1 WSHSY, CDR2 SAAADI. The junction had 4 bases not matched to a gene; V was cut back by 0 bases and J by 5 bases. This CDR3 is CASSESAGGPNEQYF. CDR3 nucleotides: TGCGCCAGCAGTGAGTCAGCGGGGGGGCCCAACGAGCAGTACTTC.

V gene TRBV6-5 combines with J gene TRBJ1-5, with D possibly TRBD1 on 5 matching bases. Per germline, CDR1 MNHEY and CDR2 SVGAGI. The ends were cut back, 8 bases at V and 6 bases at J, with 8 bases in the middle. This CDR3 is 11 amino acids long. This CDR3 reads CASGGSQPQHF. In DNA, the CDR3 is TGTGCCAGCGGGGGGAGTCAGCCCCAGCATTTT.

The gene calls are TRBV19 and TRBJ2-3; D might be TRBD2 (7 bases). The germline V and J ends were trimmed by 11 bases and 2 bases, with 14 bases remaining between them. The CDR3 covers 13 residues. Looked up from germline, CDR1 is LNHDA and CDR2 is SQIVND (reference sequence). The DNA for the CDR3 is TGTGCCCGTAAGGGGGGGCTCACAGATACGCAGTATTTT. It yields the protein CARKGGLTDTQYF.

This clone was counted a single time. This sequence joins TRBV19 and TRBJ2-1; D might be TRBD2 (5 bases). The length of the CDR3 is 17 residues. CDR1 and CDR2 (germline): LNHDA, SQIVND (reference sequence). V gave up 8 bases and J gave up 8 bases, with 28 bases separating them. Written as DNA, the CDR3 is TGTGCCAGTGGATCGATCGGGATTCCGCGACTTACACATGAGCAGTTCTTC. Amino acids: CASGSIGIPRLTHEQFF. Together with reference TRBV19 and TRBJ2-1, the CDR3 gives the full variable domain: DGGITQSPKYLFRKEGQNVTLSCEQNLNHDAMYWYRQDPGQGLRLIYYSQIVNDFQKGDIAEGYSVSREKKESFPLTVTSAQKNPTAFYLCASGSIGIPRLTHEQFFGPGTRLTVL.

The chain joins TRBV7-9 to TRBJ1-6; the D gene is possibly TRBD1 (6 bases). The CDR3 covers 15 residues. Trimming stripped 5 bases from V and 6 bases from J, with 14 bases between. Germline V gene sequence: CDR1 SEHNR, CDR2 FQNEAQ (reference sequence). CDR3 DNA sequence: TGTGCCAGCAGCCAAAGGACAGTGAGTAATTCACCCCTCCACTTT. The encoded protein is CASSQRTVSNSPLHF. The whole variable domain, remainder taken from reference TRBV7-9 and TRBJ1-6, is DTGVSQNPRHKITKRGQNVTFRCDPISEHNRLYWYRQTLGQGPEFLTYFQNEAQLEKSRLLSDRFSAERPKGSFSTLEIQRTEQGDSAMYLCASSQRTVSNSPLHFGNGTRLTVT.

V usage is TRBV5-1 and J usage is TRBJ1-2; 7 bases fit TRBD1. The V and J ends lost 3 bases and 6 bases, in that order; junction bases with no gene match: 2. The CDR3 is 12 residues long. Germline lookup yields CDR1 SGHRS and CDR2 YFSETQ. The CDR3 coding sequence is TGCGCCAGCAGCTCCGACAGGGATGGCTACACCTTC. Protein sequence: CASSSDRDGYTF.

The chain combines TRBV27 with TRBJ1-5; TRBD1 matches 7 bases. Germline lookup yields CDR1 MNHEY and CDR2 SMNVEV (reference sequence). V dropped 2 bases and J dropped 6; count of bases not matched to a gene: 4. This CDR3 comprises 14 residues. CDR3 DNA sequence: TGTGCCAGCAGTTTAACAGGGGCTCGTCAGCCCCAGCATTTT. Its translation is CASSLTGARQPQHF.

V and J are TRBV28 and TRBJ1-1; 7 bases are a match to TRBD1. This CDR3 has 15 amino acids. Germline assignment: CDR1 MDHEN and CDR2 SYDVKM. The ends lost 7 bases at V and 5 bases at J; junction bases unmatched: 13. The CDR3 DNA sequence: TGTGCCAGCACTCCGACAGGGAAAGGATCTACTGAAGCTTTCTTT. It codes for CASTPTGKGSTEAFF.

V and J are TRBV5-6 and TRBJ2-5; unclear D gene. V lost 2 bases, J lost 5 bases, and 7 bases lay in between. The germline CDR1 and CDR2 sequences are SGHDT and YYEEEE. This CDR3 is 12 amino acids long. The CDR3 DNA sequence: TGTGCCAGCAGCTTAAGCCCCGAGACCCAGTACTTC. Protein: CASSLSPETQYF.

The rearrangement joins TRBV9 to TRBJ2-3, with 9 bases aligning to TRBD1. The CDR3 covers 17 residues. Germline CDR1 reads SGDLS; CDR2 reads YYNGEE. V was pared by 4 bases and J by 2 bases, with 11 bases of the junction left unmatched. The CDR3 protein is CASSLLPGTGNTDTQYF. DNA of the CDR3: TGTGCCAGCAGCCTTCTGCCCGGGACAGGGAACACAGATACGCAGTATTTT.

The J gene is TRBJ2-1, the V gene TRBV12-1; whether TRBD2, the table's D call, matches the DNA was not checked. TRBV12-1 is reported as a pseudogene. The CDR3 sequence is 19 residues long. This CDR3 is CASSPPALAGNQSYNEQFF. In DNA, the CDR3 is TGTGCCAGCAGCCCGCCCGCGTTAGCGGGAAATCAATCCTACAATGAGCAGTTCTTC.

This clone was seen a few times. This chain's CDR3 is CASSTLLAGGTYEQYF. In DNA, the CDR3 is TGTGCCAGCAGCACTCTACTAGCGGGAGGAACCTACGAGCAGTACTTC. The chain carries TRBV11-3 and TRBJ2-7; 12 bases fit TRBD2. The CDR3 is 16 amino acids. Looked up from germline, CDR1 is SGHNT and CDR2 is YENEEA. The V gene end was trimmed by 5 bases and the J gene end by 2 bases; junction bases not matched to a gene: 7.

The V and J genes are TRBV9 and TRBJ2-5; 7 bases align to TRBD1. CDR3 length equals 15 residues. Unmatched junction bases numbered 12, after V lost 5 bases and J lost 5 bases. Germline V gives CDR1 SGDLS, CDR2 YYNGEE. The CDR3 coding sequence is TGTGCCAGCAGAGAGGATATTAGGGGGCTCGAGACCCAGTACTTC. Protein: CASREDIRGLETQYF.

The chain links TRBV21-1 to TRBJ2-1; TRBD2 reflects the table's D call only, with no check against the DNA. TRBV21-1 is a known pseudogene. This CDR3 is built from 15 residues. CDR3 amino acids: CASSSNGISYNEQFF. CDR3 nucleotide sequence: TGTGCCAGCAGCAGTAACGGGATATCCTACAATGAGCAGTTCTTC.

The rearrangement joins TRBV6-6 to TRBJ2-7, with unresolved D. The CDR3 covers 13 residues. Germline CDR1 and CDR2: MNHNY and SVGAGI (reference sequence). V was clipped by 4 bases and J by 3 bases, with 10 bases between them. The CDR3 nucleotides read TGTGCCAGCAGTTGGGCCAGCAACTACGAGCAGTACTTC. Translating it yields CASSWASNYEQYF.

This rearrangement joins TRBV12-5 to TRBJ2-3; D is perhaps TRBD2 (5 bases). In germline, CDR1 is LGHNT, CDR2 FRNRAP. CDR3 length equals 15 residues. The V and J ends lost 0 bases and 3 bases respectively, with 10 bases between them. CDR3 sequence reads: CASGLVGGRTDTQYF. As DNA, the CDR3 is TGTGCTAGTGGTTTGGTCGGAGGACGGACAGATACGCAGTATTTT.

The chain carries TRBV6-4 and TRBJ2-3, with D possibly TRBD2 on 8 matching bases. The CDR3 has 15 residues. Trimming shortened V by 10 bases and J by 2 bases, and 19 bases separated the two germline ends. CDR1 is MRHNA and CDR2 is SNTAGT in the germline V gene. CDR3 residues: CANPGGTVVTDTQYF. The CDR3 region has the DNA TGTGCCAACCCGGGAGGGACAGTTGTCACAGATACGCAGTATTTT.

The chain has TRBV28 and TRBJ1-5, with a weak D call TRBD1 (6 bases). Germline V gene lookup returns CDR1 MDHEN and CDR2 SYDVKM. Trimming removed 8 bases at V and 4 bases at J, with 21 bases between. CDR3 size: 16 residues. The CDR3 protein is CASGTGTPGGNQPQHF. CDR3 nucleotides: TGTGCCAGCGGAACAGGGACACCCGGTGGGAATCAGCCCCAGCATTTT.

In DNA, the CDR3 is TGTGCCTGGATCGGGACAGGGGAAGGCTACACCTTC. Translating it yields CAWIGTGEGYTF. This chain uses TRBV30 with TRBJ1-2; 10 nucleotides match TRBD1. CDR1 and CDR2 from the germline V gene are GTSNPN and SVGIG (reference sequence). Losses at the gene ends were 4 bases for V and 8 bases for J; bases not matched to a gene: 4. The CDR3 loop spans 12 amino acids.

The CDR3 protein is CASSLAPFLDRAGHNEQFF. In DNA, the CDR3 is TGTGCCAGCAGCTTAGCCCCTTTCTTAGACAGGGCGGGCCACAATGAGCAGTTCTTC. The chain combines TRBV7-9 with TRBJ2-1; 7 bases line up with TRBD1. In germline, CDR1 is SEHNR, CDR2 FQNEAQ (reference sequence). This CDR3 has 19 residues. The junction had 16 bases not matched to a gene; V was cut back by 0 bases and J by 5 bases. Using reference TRBV7-9 and TRBJ2-1 for the parts outside the CDR3, the full variable domain is DTGVSQNPRHKITKRGQNVTFRCDPISEHNRLYWYRQTLGQGPEFLTYFQNEAQLEKSRLLSDRFSAERPKGSFSTLEIQRTEQGDSAMYLCASSLAPFLDRAGHNEQFFGPGTRLTVL.

V usage is TRBV28 and J usage is TRBJ1-4; the match to TRBD1 covers 11 bases. Germline loops: CDR1 MDHEN, CDR2 SYDVKM. The J segment lost 8 bases and the V segment lost 4 bases, leaving 3 bases of the junction unmatched. The length of the CDR3 is 14 residues. The CDR3 protein is CASSSGQGEEKLFF. CDR3 DNA sequence: TGTGCCAGCAGTTCGGGACAGGGGGAAGAAAAACTGTTTTTT.

The V and J genes are TRBV3-1 (or the pseudogene TRBV3-2) and TRBJ1-6; D is possibly TRBD1 (5 bases). With 2 bases removed from V and 7 bases from J, the gap between germline ends came to 12 bases. Germline V CDR1 and CDR2: LGHDT, YNNKEL (reference sequence). This CDR3 is 15 amino acids long. The CDR3 reads CASSQFRETNSPLHF. In nucleotides, the CDR3 is TGTGCCAGCAGCCAATTCAGGGAAACGAATTCACCCCTCCACTTT.

J is TRBJ1-6 and V is TRBV10-2; D gene uncertain. The V and J ends lost 6 bases and 10 bases respectively, with 13 bases between them. The germline gives CDR1 WSHSY, CDR2 SAAADI. CDR3 length: 13 residues. CDR3 sequence reads: CASRADFPSPLHF. The DNA for the CDR3 is TGCGCCAGCAGGGCGGACTTCCCATCACCCCTCCACTTT.

The chain employs TRBV7-7 and TRBJ2-1, with 9 nucleotides matching TRBD1. Germline V gene lookup returns CDR1 SSHAT and CDR2 FNYEAQ (reference sequence). This CDR3 is 17 amino acids long. V trimming: 4 bases; J trimming: 5 bases; junction bases outside the gene matches: 12. The CDR3, as DNA: TGTGCCAGCAGCTCAGGGACAGGGAGCAATAGAGACAATGAGCAGTTCTTC. This codes for CASSSGTGSNRDNEQFF.

This clone was recorded a few times. The rearrangement links TRBV5-1 to TRBJ2-5; TRBD1 might be the D (6 bases). Germline V gives CDR1 SGHRS, CDR2 YFSETQ. The CDR3 is 14 amino acids. V was cut by 4 bases and J by 5 bases, with 15 bases left in between. The CDR3 DNA sequence: TGCGCCAGCAGCCAACCTACAGGGTTTGAGACCCAGTACTTC. Its protein product is CASSQPTGFETQYF.

This chain connects TRBV28 to TRBJ1-5, with 7 bases lining up with TRBD1. The germline CDR1 and CDR2 sequences are MDHEN and SYDVKM. This CDR3 is built from 16 residues. With V trimmed by 3 bases and J by 5 bases, 10 bases remained unmatched. The CDR3 loop reads CASSFGTSRGDQPQHF. The CDR3 DNA reads as TGTGCCAGCAGTTTTGGCACCTCCAGGGGGGATCAGCCCCAGCATTTT. The full variable domain, with the rest looked up from reference TRBV28 and TRBJ1-5, is DVKVTQSSRYLVKRTGEKVFLECVQDMDHENMFWYRQDPGLGLRLIYFSYDVKMKEKGDIPEGYSVSREKKERFSLILESASTNQTSMYLCASSFGTSRGDQPQHFGDGTRLSIL.

This clone was seen once. The chain recombines TRBV10-3 with TRBJ2-6; D might be TRBD1 (5 bases). Germline CDR1 is ENHRY and CDR2 is SYGVKD. Trimming shortened V by 7 bases and J by 4 bases, and 17 bases separated the two germline ends. The CDR3 length is 16 residues. The CDR3 loop reads CAITPQESLGANVLTF. As DNA, the CDR3 is TGTGCCATCACCCCACAGGAATCGTTGGGGGCCAACGTCCTGACTTTC.

In this sample, this clone turned up once. The chain has TRBV2 and TRBJ1-6; tentatively, D is TRBD1 (5 bases). The CDR3 contains 13 residues. Trimming pared 0 bases from V and 14 bases from J, leaving 11 bases between. Germline V gene data show CDR1 as SNHLY and CDR2 as FYNNEI. CDR3 residues: CASSEAGVASLHF. CDR3 nucleotides: TGTGCCAGCAGTGAAGCAGGGGTGGCCTCCCTCCACTTT.

This clone was counted a single time. V is TRBV5-1 and J is TRBJ2-7; 8 nucleotides align to TRBD1. The length of the CDR3 is 15 residues. The trim removed 0 bases at V and 6 bases at J, leaving 8 bases unmatched. CDR1 and CDR2 from the germline V gene are SGHRS and YFSETQ. The CDR3 protein is CASSLGGTGIGEQYF. In DNA, the CDR3 is TGCGCCAGCAGCTTGGGTGGGACAGGTATAGGCGAGCAGTACTTC.